The clone carrying this T cell receptor beta chain was seen at least ten times. What it binds is unknown. The record originates from a study of identical twins. Study results and caveats: In drawing conclusions, the study used cross-sectional statistical analysis and did not follow the same donors. Fewer insertions were carried by abundant cord blood beta clonotypes, but none was seen in memory repertoires. Those out-of-frame alpha sequences shared by twins showed an excess of low generation probability.

V was shortened by 7 bases and J by 3 bases, with 14 bases between the two germline ends. This CDR3 comprises 14 residues. Germline CDR1 and CDR2: SEHNR and FQNEAQ (reference sequence). Using its own MiXCR run on the 5' RACE reads, TCRdb lists one record per CDR3 protein. The table includes approximately 690,000 distinct CDR3 sequences, 6% to 6.5% detected once. The chain links TRBV7-9 to TRBJ2-3; the D gene is possibly TRBD1 (7 bases). The source is a man aged 18 to 29 in good health. The sequencing input was naive T cells sorted from blood. CDR3 sequence: CASNPTGRTDTQYF. The CDR3 nucleotides read TGTGCCAGCAACCCGACAGGGAGGACAGATACGCAGTATTTT.